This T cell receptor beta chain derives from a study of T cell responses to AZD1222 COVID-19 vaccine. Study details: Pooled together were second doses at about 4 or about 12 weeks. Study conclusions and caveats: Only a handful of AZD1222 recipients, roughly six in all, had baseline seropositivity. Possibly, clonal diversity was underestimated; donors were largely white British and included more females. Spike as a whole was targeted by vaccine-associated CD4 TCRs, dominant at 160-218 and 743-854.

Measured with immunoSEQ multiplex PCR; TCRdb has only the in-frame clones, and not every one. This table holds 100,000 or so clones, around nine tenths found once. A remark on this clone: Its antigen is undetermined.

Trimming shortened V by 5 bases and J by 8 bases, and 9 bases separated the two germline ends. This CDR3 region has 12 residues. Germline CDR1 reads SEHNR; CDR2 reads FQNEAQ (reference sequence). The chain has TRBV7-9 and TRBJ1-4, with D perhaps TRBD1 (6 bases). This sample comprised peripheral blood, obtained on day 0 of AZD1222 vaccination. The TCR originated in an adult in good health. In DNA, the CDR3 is TGTGCCAGCAGCCGTACAGGGGAAAAACTGTTTTTT. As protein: CASSRTGEKLFF.